These 3 T cell receptor beta chains were sequenced from one sample in a study of CD8 T cells in Susac syndrome. A quantity of about 0.5 to 1 ug RNA underwent reverse transcription using random hexamers. TCRdb itself ran the immunoSEQ multiplex PCR reads through MiXCR, one entry per CDR3 protein. The profile shows roughly 140,000 distinct CDR3 sequences, approximately 94% of them singletons. Sequencing input: CD8+ T cells from PBMCs. These receptors came from a human donor with multiple sclerosis.

This rearrangement joins TRBV7-9 to TRBJ1-5, with D unclear. CDR3 size: 13 residues. Trimming shortened V by 5 bases and J by 9 bases, and 14 bases separated the two germline ends. Germline V gene lookup returns CDR1 SEHNR and CDR2 FQNEAQ (reference sequence). CDR3 DNA: TGTGCCAGCAGCGAGTACAAGGACGGGCCCCAGCATTTT. Amino acid sequence: CASSEYKDGPQHF.

This clonotype was detected once. The CDR3 DNA sequence: TGTGCCAGCAGCGGGGCGCTCAAGGGCTACACCTTC. Protein: CASSGALKGYTF. This chain joins TRBV7-9 and TRBJ1-2; D perhaps matches TRBD1 (5 bases). Germline loops: CDR1 SEHNR, CDR2 FQNEAQ (reference sequence). V was shortened by 5 bases and J by 8 bases, with 12 bases between the two germline ends. This CDR3 has 12 residues.

The rearrangement uses TRBV4-1 and TRBJ2-5; D is perhaps TRBD2 (5 bases). Looked up from germline, CDR1 is MGHRA and CDR2 is YSYEKL. V was shortened by 0 bases and J by 5 bases, with 25 bases between the two germline ends. The CDR3 is made up of 19 amino acids. This CDR3 reads CASSQDPGSLNSLRETQYF. CDR3 DNA sequence: TGCGCCAGCAGCCAAGATCCGGGAAGTTTAAACTCTTTAAGGGAGACCCAGTACTTC.